These T cell receptor beta chains were read from a single sample in a study of neoadjuvant nivolumab and ipilimumab in lung cancer. Clones were sequenced by immunoSEQ multiplex PCR, and TCRdb holds only the in-frame ones, with some missing. The profile shows roughly 30,000 clones, less than 95% of them singletons. This sample comprised peripheral blood, obtained after neoadjuvant nivolumab, alone or with ipilimumab, at or shortly before surgery. These receptors all stem from an adult with non-small cell lung cancer. Both conserved end residues are part of each CDR3. A D gene is named only where the DNA matches it firmly. Size is stated for part of the rows, as once, few or many counts, or as a class when the clone is expanded.

D gene: -
V gene: TRBV7-2
J gene: TRBJ1-3
clone size: -
CDR3 protein: CASSSRGGNTIYF
CDR3 DNA: TGTGCCAGCAGCTCCCGGGGAGGAAACACCATATATTTT

D gene: -
V gene: TRBV4-3
J gene: TRBJ1-1
clone size: -
CDR3 protein: CASSQALGLNTEAFF
CDR3 DNA: TGCGCCAGCAGCCAAGCGCTGGGATTGAACACTGAAGCTTTCTTT

D gene: -
V gene: TRBV18
J gene: TRBJ1-2
clone size: -
CDR3 protein: CASSREGDSGYTF
CDR3 DNA: TGTGCCAGCTCACGGGAGGGAGATAGTGGCTACACCTTC

D gene: -
V gene: TRBV4-3
J gene: TRBJ1-2
clone size: -
CDR3 protein: CASSQGHWTAPNYGYTF
CDR3 DNA: TGCGCCAGCAGCCAAGGTCACTGGACAGCACCTAACTATGGCTACACCTTC

D gene: TRBD1
V gene: TRBV29-1
J gene: TRBJ1-1
clone size: -
CDR3 protein: CSVKGQGSNTEAFF
CDR3 DNA: TGCAGCGTCAAGGGACAGGGATCGAACACTGAAGCTTTCTTT

D gene: -
V gene: TRBV5-1
J gene: TRBJ2-7
clone size: -
CDR3 protein: CASSRDNSYEQYF
CDR3 DNA: TGCGCCAGCAGCCGGGACAACTCCTACGAGCAGTACTTC

D gene: -
V gene: TRBV2
J gene: TRBJ2-1
clone size: -
CDR3 protein: CASSRSTSHSYNEQFF
CDR3 DNA: TGTGCCAGCAGTCGCTCAACTTCCCATAGCTACAATGAGCAGTTCTTC

D gene: -
V gene: TRBV29-1
J gene: TRBJ2-3
clone size: -
CDR3 protein: CSVEAPSTDTQYF
CDR3 DNA: TGCAGCGTTGAGGCTCCTAGCACAGATACGCAGTATTTT

D gene: -
V gene: TRBV7-9
J gene: TRBJ2-5
clone size: -
CDR3 protein: CASSPLVVKKQETQYF
CDR3 DNA: TGTGCCAGCAGCCCTCTGGTGGTTAAAAAGCAAGAGACCCAGTACTTC

D gene: -
V gene: TRBV7-2
J gene: TRBJ2-7
clone size: -
CDR3 protein: CASSLWGPGGNEQYF
CDR3 DNA: TGTGCCAGCAGCTTATGGGGTCCCGGTGGGAACGAGCAGTACTTC

D gene: TRBD1
V gene: TRBV29-1
J gene: TRBJ2-7
clone size: once
CDR3 protein: CSVDQTGSSYEQYF
CDR3 DNA: TGCAGCGTTGACCAGACAGGGTCCTCCTACGAGCAGTACTTC

D gene: -
V gene: TRBV21-1
J gene: TRBJ1-2
clone size: -
CDR3 protein: CASSKVSSNYGYTF
CDR3 DNA: TGTGCCAGCAGCAAAGTGAGCTCTAACTATGGCTACACCTTC

D gene: -
V gene: TRBV5-5
J gene: TRBJ2-5
clone size: -
CDR3 protein: CASSLRLQSIQETQYF
CDR3 DNA: TGTGCCAGCAGCTTGCGCTTACAGTCGATCCAAGAGACCCAGTACTTC

D gene: -
V gene: TRBV5-1
J gene: TRBJ2-5
clone size: -
CDR3 protein: CASSLSPRETQYF
CDR3 DNA: TGCGCCAGCAGCTTGTCTCCCCGGGAGACCCAGTACTTC

D gene: -
V gene: TRBV7-8
J gene: TRBJ1-1
clone size: -
CDR3 protein: CASSLGTRPDTEAFF
CDR3 DNA: TGTGCCAGCAGCTTAGGGACAAGGCCGGACACTGAAGCTTTCTTT

D gene: TRBD1
V gene: TRBV11-2
J gene: TRBJ2-7
clone size: -
CDR3 protein: CASSWSDRGFEQYF
CDR3 DNA: TGTGCCAGCAGCTGGTCAGACAGGGGGTTTGAGCAGTACTTC

D gene: -
V gene: TRBV2
J gene: TRBJ1-5
clone size: -
CDR3 protein: CASSVYRLSQPQHF
CDR3 DNA: TGTGCCAGCAGTGTTTACCGCTTGAGTCAGCCCCAGCATTTT

D gene: -
V gene: TRBV11-1
J gene: TRBJ1-1
clone size: once
CDR3 protein: CASSLEKGEAFF
CDR3 DNA: TGTGCCAGCAGCTTAGAGAAGGGGGAAGCTTTCTTT

D gene: TRBD1
V gene: TRBV5-1
J gene: TRBJ1-2
clone size: -
CDR3 protein: CASSEGQGALLNYGYTF
CDR3 DNA: TGCGCCAGCAGCGAGGGACAGGGAGCCCTGCTTAACTATGGCTACACCTTC

D gene: -
V gene: TRBV7-2
J gene: TRBJ1-2
clone size: -
CDR3 protein: CASSLAGASGRNGYTF
CDR3 DNA: TGTGCCAGCAGCTTAGCGGGGGCCAGCGGGCGAAATGGCTACACCTTC

D gene: -
V gene: TRBV5-1
J gene: TRBJ2-2
clone size: -
CDR3 protein: CASRGALSTGELFF
CDR3 DNA: TGCGCCAGCAGGGGGGCTCTTAGCACCGGGGAGCTGTTTTTT

D gene: TRBD1
V gene: TRBV29-1
J gene: TRBJ2-1
clone size: -
CDR3 protein: CSVYDRAEGLYNEQFF
CDR3 DNA: TGCAGCGTCTATGACAGGGCCGAAGGTCTATACAATGAGCAGTTCTTC

D gene: -
V gene: TRBV4-3
J gene: TRBJ2-1
clone size: -
CDR3 protein: CASSRGVSDNEQFF
CDR3 DNA: TGCGCCAGCAGCAGGGGGGTTAGCGACAATGAGCAGTTCTTC

D gene: TRBD1
V gene: TRBV18
J gene: TRBJ2-5
clone size: -
CDR3 protein: CASSSTGGRETQYF
CDR3 DNA: TGTGCCAGCTCATCGACAGGGGGAAGGGAGACCCAGTACTTC

D gene: -
V gene: TRBV5-1
J gene: TRBJ2-5
clone size: -
CDR3 protein: CASSRDREAETQYF
CDR3 DNA: TGCGCCAGCAGCCGAGACAGGGAGGCCGAGACCCAGTACTTC

D gene: -
V gene: TRBV29-1
J gene: TRBJ1-3
clone size: -
CDR3 protein: CSVGGGSGNTIYF
CDR3 DNA: TGCAGCGTAGGCGGGGGCTCTGGAAACACCATATATTTT

D gene: -
V gene: TRBV5-5
J gene: TRBJ2-5
clone size: -
CDR3 protein: CASSLGATSRETQYF
CDR3 DNA: TGTGCCAGCAGCTTGGGGGCAACTAGCAGAGAGACCCAGTACTTC

D gene: -
V gene: TRBV2
J gene: TRBJ1-1
clone size: -
CDR3 protein: CASSGFGDTEAFF
CDR3 DNA: TGTGCCAGCAGTGGGTTCGGGGACACTGAAGCTTTCTTT

D gene: TRBD2
V gene: TRBV5-1
J gene: TRBJ2-1
clone size: -
CDR3 protein: CASSLGPAGDVDEQFF
CDR3 DNA: TGCGCCAGCAGCTTGGGCCCAGCGGGGGATGTCGATGAGCAGTTCTTC